This TCR beta chain was sequenced for a study of blood T cell repertoires in COVID-19. Assay: immunoSEQ multiplex PCR; the TCRdb copy retains only in-frame clones and omits some. The sample yields approximately 200,000 clones, roughly 91% seen once. Cohort placement rested on clinical history that participants reported themselves. After removal of 3 bases from V and 3 bases from J, the junction contained 1 base not matched to a gene. The V gene's germline CDR1 is LGHNA and CDR2 YNFKEQ. The CDR3 spans 14 residues. Only one count was recorded for this clone. This clonotype was obtained from a man under 40 in a cohort exposed to, infected with or recovered from COVID-19 (not recorded which). The specimen sequenced was PBMCs or T cells enriched from blood (not recorded which). The rearrangement links TRBV4-2 to TRBJ1-3; 8 bases line up with TRBD1. The CDR3 sequence: CASSQTGVGNTIYF. The DNA for the CDR3 is TGTGCCAGCAGCCAGACAGGGGTTGGAAACACCATATATTTT.